This T cell receptor beta chain came from a study of patients and donors after allogeneic stem cell transplantation. The CDR3 sequence is 13 residues long. V was shortened by 6 bases and J by 9 bases, with 12 bases between the two germline ends. TCRdb fed the RT-PCR reads into MiXCR, producing one record per CDR3 protein. The table records roughly 960,000 distinct CDR3 sequences, roughly 18% of them present only once. In this sample, this clonotype turned up a few times. The TCR sequence derives from a human donor who was either an allogeneic HSCT recipient or a stem cell or donor lymphocyte infusion donor (not recorded which). It is not recorded whose cells these are; they may come from a transplant donor. Sequencing was performed on blood, either unsorted or a sorted T cell fraction (not recorded which). The genes are TRBV12-3 or TRBV12-4 and TRBJ1-6; D may be TRBD1 (5 bases). The CDR3 sequence is CASRDAGGSPLHF. CDR3 in DNA: TGTGCCAGCAGGGACGCCGGGGGTTCACCCCTCCACTTT.